This entry is about one TCR beta chain. The data originate from a study of cytomegalovirus exposure and HLA in healthy donors. Germline-derived CDR1 and CDR2 are MNHEY and SVGAGI. Losses at the gene ends were 6 bases for V and 13 bases for J; bases not matched to a gene: 6. The CDR3 sequence is 13 residues long. Sequenced by immunoSEQ multiplex PCR; TCRdb stores in-frame clones only, minus some. Among 260,000 or so clones listed, approximately 90% were seen once. Sample: PBMCs. This TCR was sampled from a man in his late teens or twenties in good health and CMV-seronegative. The rearrangement joins TRBV6-5 to TRBJ2-1; 13 bases agree with TRBD2. CDR3 in amino acids: CASRARLAGGQFF. The CDR3 DNA is TGTGCCAGCAGGGCCCGACTAGCGGGGGGCCAGTTCTTC.